The source of this T cell receptor beta chain is a study of cytomegalovirus exposure and HLA in healthy donors (dated by TCRdb to the late 2010s). General notes on the study: According to a later analysis, the roughly 130 validation repertoires were produced on the same platform as the approximately 690 repertoires of the first cohort. The study aimed to test whether cataloging public T cell receptors could reveal signatures of past pathogen exposure. Besides the first cohort of some 670 subjects, a separate validation cohort made up of 120 or so different subjects was used. The study combined high-throughput TCR immunosequencing, statistical association of individual TCRs with disease status, and machine learning to predict cytomegalovirus infection status.

As encoded in the germline V gene, CDR1 is SGHVS while CDR2 is FQNEAQ. After removal of 1 base from V and 9 bases from J, the junction retains 3 bases not matched to a gene. From the cysteine up to the phenylalanine, the CDR3 has a length of 15 residues. The only DNA kept is the CDR3, 45 bases in frame from the first base. What the study reported, not specific to this receptor: While some public TCRs were present in many individuals, most TCR sequences turned up only very rarely across donors. The study listed around 160 TCR beta chains as associated with cytomegalovirus. Subsequent analysis determined that TCRs grouped into clusters in the first cohort also showed a tendency toward co-occurrence across the 130 or so validation repertoires, and approximately 94% of cluster scores exceeded 0. The validation cohort had no HLA typing available for a later analysis, so co-occurrence within that cohort was assessed over all 120 or so repertoires. In vitro tests confirmed that a few of the cytomegalovirus-associated TCR beta chains recognize cytomegalovirus antigens. The classifier was reported to diagnose cytomegalovirus status with high specificity and sensitivity in both the original cohort and the validation cohort. The authors suggested that the approach could potentially be generalized to other disease states and immunological phenotypes.

Donors formed part of the validation cohort, which comprised about 130 subjects and was distinct from the first cohort of several hundred subjects. Worth noting for this clone: Its antigen remains unidentified. No clone much larger than this one lies a single base away; base qualities are absent.

The library relied on the immunoSEQ multiplex PCR assay. The study's processing was this. A statistical classification framework was developed to diagnose cytomegalovirus status using the catalog of TCR beta chain sequences. TCRdb re-hosts the immuneACCESS table, in-frame sequences only. Its copies lack some clones; in the studies checked, an unresolved V gene accounts for under half of them, and the cause for the rest is not known. V and J calls and clone size are as listed in that table; D and trimming were resolved from the DNA. This sample is represented by some 120,000 clones; approximately 94% of them were singletons. Approximately 1.3% of the sample rests with the top ten.

The sample was PBMCs. Recombination connected TRBV7-8 to TRBJ2-1; TRBD2 lines up with 13 middle nucleotides. The sequence was obtained from a woman aged 18-29 years in good health and CMV-seronegative. The CDR3 reads CASSLGTSGSVEQFF. The DNA reads as follows: TGTGCCAGCAGCTTAGGGACTAGCGGGAGTGTTGAGCAGTTCTTC.